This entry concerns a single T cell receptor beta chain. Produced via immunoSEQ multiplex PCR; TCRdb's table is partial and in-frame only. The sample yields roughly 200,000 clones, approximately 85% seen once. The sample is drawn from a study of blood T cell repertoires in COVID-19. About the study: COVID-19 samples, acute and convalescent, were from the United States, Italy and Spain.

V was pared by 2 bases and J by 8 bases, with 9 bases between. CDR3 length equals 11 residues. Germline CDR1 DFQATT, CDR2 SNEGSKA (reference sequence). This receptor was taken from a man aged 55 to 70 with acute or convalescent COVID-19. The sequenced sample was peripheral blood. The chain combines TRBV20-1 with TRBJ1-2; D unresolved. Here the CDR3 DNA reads TGCAGTGCTAGATTGCTACGGGGCTACACCTTC. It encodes CSARLLRGYTF.